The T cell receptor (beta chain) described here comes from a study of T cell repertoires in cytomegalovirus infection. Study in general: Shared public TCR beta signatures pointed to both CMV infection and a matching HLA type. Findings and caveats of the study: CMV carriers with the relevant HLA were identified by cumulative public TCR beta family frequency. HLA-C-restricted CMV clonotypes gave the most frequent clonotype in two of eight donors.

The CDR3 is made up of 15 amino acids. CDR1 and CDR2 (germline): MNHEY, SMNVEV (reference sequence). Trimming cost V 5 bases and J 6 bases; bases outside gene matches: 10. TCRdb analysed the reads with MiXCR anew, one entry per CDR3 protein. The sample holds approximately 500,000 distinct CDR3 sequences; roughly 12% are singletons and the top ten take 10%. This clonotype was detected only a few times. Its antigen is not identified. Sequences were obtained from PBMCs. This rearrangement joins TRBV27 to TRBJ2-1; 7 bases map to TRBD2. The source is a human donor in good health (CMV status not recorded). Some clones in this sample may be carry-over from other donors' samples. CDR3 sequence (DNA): TGTGCCAGCAGTCAACCCCGGACTAGAATCAATGAGCAGTTCTTC. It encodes CASSQPRTRINEQFF.